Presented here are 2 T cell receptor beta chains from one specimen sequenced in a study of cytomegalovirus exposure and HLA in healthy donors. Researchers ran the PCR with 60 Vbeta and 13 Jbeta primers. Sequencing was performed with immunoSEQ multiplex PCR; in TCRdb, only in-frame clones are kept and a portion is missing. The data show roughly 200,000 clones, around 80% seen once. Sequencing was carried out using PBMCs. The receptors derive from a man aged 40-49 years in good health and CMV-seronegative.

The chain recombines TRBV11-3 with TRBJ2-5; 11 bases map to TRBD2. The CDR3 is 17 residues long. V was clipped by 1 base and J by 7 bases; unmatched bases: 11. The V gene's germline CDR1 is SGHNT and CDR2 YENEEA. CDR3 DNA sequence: TGTGCCAGCAGCTTAGTAGCGGGAGGGCCGGGGTCAGGGACCCAGTACTTC. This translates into CASSLVAGGPGSGTQYF.

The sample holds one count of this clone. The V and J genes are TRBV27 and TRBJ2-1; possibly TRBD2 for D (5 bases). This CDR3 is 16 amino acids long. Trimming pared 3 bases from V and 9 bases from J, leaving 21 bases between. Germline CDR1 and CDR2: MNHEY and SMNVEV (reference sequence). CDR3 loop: CASSLRGEGAKVEQFF. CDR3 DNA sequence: TGTGCCAGCAGTTTGCGAGGAGAGGGAGCCAAGGTTGAGCAGTTCTTC.